A single sample gave rise to the 7 T cell receptor beta chains below, sequenced in a study of human T cells and chemical hapten exposure. This sample's time point: pre-sensitization, week 0. Treatment of the sample: therapeutic diphenylcyclopropenone sensitization with weekly scalp DPC. MiXCR was run by TCRdb on the RACE reads, yielding one entry per CDR3 protein. Of about 110,000 distinct CDR3 sequences in the sample, 12% were seen once. The sequences come from whole blood, collected in connection with sensitization to the hapten diphenylcyclopropenone (DPC). These receptors all stem from a woman aged 45-65 years with alopecia areata. Some clones in this sample may be carry-over from other donors' samples.

J is TRBJ2-1 and V is TRBV20-1; 10 positions match TRBD2. The V gene end was trimmed by 1 base and the J gene end by 8 bases; junction bases not matched to a gene: 8. CDR1 and CDR2 (germline): DFQATT, SNEGSKA (reference sequence). This CDR3 contains 15 residues. Here the CDR3 reads CSARVQRGGRDEQFF. The CDR3 DNA reads TGCAGTGCTAGAGTCCAGCGGGGGGGCCGGGATGAGCAGTTCTTC.

In this sample, this clonotype turned up a few times. This sequence joins TRBV6-6 and TRBJ2-7, with D possibly being TRBD1 or TRBD2 (5 bases each). The CDR3 sequence is 11 residues long. Germline-derived CDR1 and CDR2 are MNHNY and SVGAGI (reference sequence). V shed 5 bases and J shed 7 bases, with 9 bases lying between them. The CDR3 here is CASSNEGEQYF. In DNA, the CDR3 is TGTGCCAGCAGTAACGAGGGGGAGCAGTACTTC.

This clonotype was seen a few times. The V and J genes are TRBV10-3 and TRBJ1-5; tentative D call: TRBD1 (6 bases). From germline, CDR1 is ENHRY and CDR2 SYGVKD. V gave up 7 bases and J gave up 5 bases, with 18 bases separating them. The CDR3 sequence is 15 residues long. The CDR3 sequence: CAIKGTRGSDQPQHF. CDR3 sequence (DNA): TGTGCCATCAAAGGGACACGGGGGTCGGATCAGCCCCAGCATTTT.

The rearrangement links TRBV15 to TRBJ1-6, with a tentative D call TRBD1 (6 bases). The V gene lost 10 bases and the J gene lost 3 bases, with 13 bases spanning the gap. The germline CDR1 and CDR2 sequences are LNHNV and YYDKDF (reference sequence). The CDR3 consists of 14 residues. CDR3 in amino acids: CAISRDNYNSPLHF. The DNA for the CDR3 is TGTGCCATCTCGCGGGACAACTATAATTCACCCCTCCACTTT.

This clonotype has only a few counts. The rearrangement uses TRBV6-6 and TRBJ1-1; D is ambiguous. The V end was cut by 4 bases, the J end by 3 bases, with 15 bases between. The CDR3 is made up of 15 amino acids. Looked up from germline, CDR1 is MNHNY and CDR2 is SVGAGI (reference sequence). CDR3: CASSSFSGRDTEAFF. Written as DNA, the CDR3 is TGTGCCAGCAGTTCGTTTTCCGGGCGTGACACTGAAGCTTTCTTT.

This clonotype has just a few counts. The chain employs TRBV2 and TRBJ2-5; 8 bases are shared with TRBD2. Germline CDR1 and CDR2: SNHLY and FYNNEI. The CDR3 spans 15 residues. V was pared by 2 bases and J by 3 bases, with 5 bases of the junction left unmatched. CDR3 region: CASSEPGRAKETQYF. CDR3 sequence (DNA): TGTGCCAGCAGTGAACCCGGGAGGGCCAAAGAGACCCAGTACTTC.

This clonotype was counted only a few times. The rearrangement links TRBV2 to TRBJ2-1, with D possibly being TRBD2 (5 bases). V was cut by 9 bases and J by 4 bases, with 7 bases left in between. CDR1 SNHLY and CDR2 FYNNEI come from the germline V gene. The length of the CDR3 is 11 residues. The CDR3 DNA reads TGTGCCAGTGGACTTTACAATGAGCAGTTCTTC. As protein: CASGLYNEQFF. The full variable domain, completed using reference TRBV2 and TRBJ2-1, is EPEVTQTPSHQVTQMGQEVILRCVPISNHLYFYWYRQILGQKVEFLVSFYNNEISEKSEIFDDQFSVERPDGSNFTLKIRSTKLEDSAMYFCASGLYNEQFFGPGTRLTVL.